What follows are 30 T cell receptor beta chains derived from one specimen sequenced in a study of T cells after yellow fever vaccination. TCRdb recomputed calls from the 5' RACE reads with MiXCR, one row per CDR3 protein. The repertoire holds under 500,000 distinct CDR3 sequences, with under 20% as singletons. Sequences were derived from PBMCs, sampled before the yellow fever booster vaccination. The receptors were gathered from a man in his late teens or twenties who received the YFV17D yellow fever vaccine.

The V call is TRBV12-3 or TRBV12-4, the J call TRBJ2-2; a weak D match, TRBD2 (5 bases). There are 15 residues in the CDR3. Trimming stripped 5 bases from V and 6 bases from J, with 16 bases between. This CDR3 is CASSRAYEEAGELFF. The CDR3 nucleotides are TGTGCCAGCAGTCGTGCGTACGAGGAGGCCGGGGAGCTGTTTTTT.

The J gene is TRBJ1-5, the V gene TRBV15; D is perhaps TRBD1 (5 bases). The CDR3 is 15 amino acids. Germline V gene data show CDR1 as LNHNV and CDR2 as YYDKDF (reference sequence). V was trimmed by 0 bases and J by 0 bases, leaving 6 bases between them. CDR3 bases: TGTGCCACCAGCAGAGACAGGGTTAGCAATCAGCCCCAGCATTTT. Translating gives CATSRDRVSNQPQHF.

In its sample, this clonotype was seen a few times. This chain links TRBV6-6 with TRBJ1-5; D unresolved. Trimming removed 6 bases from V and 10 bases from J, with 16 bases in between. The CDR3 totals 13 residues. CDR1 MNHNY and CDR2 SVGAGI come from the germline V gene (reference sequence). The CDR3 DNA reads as TGTGCCAGCAGGCCTCGCGCCGTCGCACCCCAGCATTTT. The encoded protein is CASRPRAVAPQHF.

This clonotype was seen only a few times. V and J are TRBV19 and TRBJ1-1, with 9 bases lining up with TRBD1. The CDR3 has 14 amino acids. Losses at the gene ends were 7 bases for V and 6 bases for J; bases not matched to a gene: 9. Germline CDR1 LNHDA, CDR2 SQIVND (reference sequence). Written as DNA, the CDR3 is TGTGCCAGTACGTTTTCGACAGGGGGACCTGAAGCTTTCTTT. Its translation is CASTFSTGGPEAFF.

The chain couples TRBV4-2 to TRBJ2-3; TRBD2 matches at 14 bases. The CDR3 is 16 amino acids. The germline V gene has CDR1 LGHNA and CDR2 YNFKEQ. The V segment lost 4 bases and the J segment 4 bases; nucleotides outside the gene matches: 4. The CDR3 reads CASSPGTSGGSDTQYF. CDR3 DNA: TGTGCCAGCAGCCCAGGGACTAGCGGGGGTTCAGATACGCAGTATTTT.

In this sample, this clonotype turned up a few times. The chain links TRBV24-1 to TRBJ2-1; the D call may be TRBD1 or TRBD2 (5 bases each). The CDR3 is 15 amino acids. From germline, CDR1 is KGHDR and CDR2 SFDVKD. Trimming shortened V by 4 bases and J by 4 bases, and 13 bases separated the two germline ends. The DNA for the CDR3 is TGTGCCACCAGTGACCCCGGGACGGCTTACAATGAGCAGTTCTTC. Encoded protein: CATSDPGTAYNEQFF.

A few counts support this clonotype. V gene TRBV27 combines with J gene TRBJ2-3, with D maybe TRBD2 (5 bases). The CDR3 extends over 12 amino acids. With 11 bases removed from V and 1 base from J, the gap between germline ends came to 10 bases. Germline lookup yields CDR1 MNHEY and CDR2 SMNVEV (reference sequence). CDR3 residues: CACGQGTDTQYF. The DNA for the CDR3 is TGTGCCTGCGGGCAGGGCACAGATACGCAGTATTTT.

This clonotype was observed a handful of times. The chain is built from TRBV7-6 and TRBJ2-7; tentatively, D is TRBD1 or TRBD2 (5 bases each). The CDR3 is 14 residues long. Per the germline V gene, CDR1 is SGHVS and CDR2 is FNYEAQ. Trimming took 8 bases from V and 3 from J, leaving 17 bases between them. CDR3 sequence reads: CASGRGAGYYEQYF. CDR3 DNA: TGTGCCAGCGGGCGAGGGGCAGGGTACTACGAGCAGTACTTC. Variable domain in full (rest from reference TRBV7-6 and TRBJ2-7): GAGVSQSPRYKVTKRGQDVALRCDPISGHVSLYWYRQALGQGPEFLTYFNYEAQQDKSGLPNDRFSAERPEGSISTLTIQRTEQRDSAMYRCASGRGAGYYEQYFGPGTRLTVT.

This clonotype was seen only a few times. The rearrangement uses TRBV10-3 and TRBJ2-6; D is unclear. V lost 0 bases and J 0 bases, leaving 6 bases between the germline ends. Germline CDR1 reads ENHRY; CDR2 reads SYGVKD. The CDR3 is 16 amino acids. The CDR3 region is CAISESERSGANVLTF. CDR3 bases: TGTGCCATCAGTGAGTCGGAACGCTCTGGGGCCAACGTCCTGACTTTC.

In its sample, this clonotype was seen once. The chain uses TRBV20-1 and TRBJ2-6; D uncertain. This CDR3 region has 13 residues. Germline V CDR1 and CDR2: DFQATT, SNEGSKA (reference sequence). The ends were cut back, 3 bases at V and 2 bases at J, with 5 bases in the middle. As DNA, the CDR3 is TGCAGTGCTAGCTCCACTGGGGCCAACGTCCTGACTTTC. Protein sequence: CSASSTGANVLTF.

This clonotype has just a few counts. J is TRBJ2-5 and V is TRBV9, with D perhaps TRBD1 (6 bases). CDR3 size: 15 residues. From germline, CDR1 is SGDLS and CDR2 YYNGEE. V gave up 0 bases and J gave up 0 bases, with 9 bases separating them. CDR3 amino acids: CASSVDGTNQETQYF. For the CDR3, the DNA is TGTGCCAGCAGCGTAGACGGGACAAACCAAGAGACCCAGTACTTC.

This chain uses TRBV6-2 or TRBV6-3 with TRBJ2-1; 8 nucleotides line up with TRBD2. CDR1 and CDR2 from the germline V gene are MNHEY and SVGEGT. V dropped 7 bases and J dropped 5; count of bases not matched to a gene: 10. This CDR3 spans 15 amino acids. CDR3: CASTTGRAPDNEQFF. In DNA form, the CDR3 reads TGTGCCAGCACCACCGGGAGGGCCCCTGACAATGAGCAGTTCTTC.

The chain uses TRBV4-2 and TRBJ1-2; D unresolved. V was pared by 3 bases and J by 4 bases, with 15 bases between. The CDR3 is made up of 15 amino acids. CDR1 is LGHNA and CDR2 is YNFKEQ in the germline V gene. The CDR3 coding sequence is TGTGCCAGCAGCCAGGTCGGGCAGGACTCCTATGGCTACACCTTC. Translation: CASSQVGQDSYGYTF.

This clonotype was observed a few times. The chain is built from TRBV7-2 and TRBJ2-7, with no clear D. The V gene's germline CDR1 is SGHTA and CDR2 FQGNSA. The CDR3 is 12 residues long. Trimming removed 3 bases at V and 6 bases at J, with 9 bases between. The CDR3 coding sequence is TGTGCCAGCAGCTTTGATTGGGTCGAGCAGTACTTC. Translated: CASSFDWVEQYF. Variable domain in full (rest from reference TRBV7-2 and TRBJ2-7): GAGVSQSPSNKVTEKGKDVELRCDPISGHTALYWYRQSLGQGLEFLIYFQGNSAPDKSGLPSDRFSAERTGGSVSTLTIQRTQQEDSAVYLCASSFDWVEQYFGPGTRLTVT.

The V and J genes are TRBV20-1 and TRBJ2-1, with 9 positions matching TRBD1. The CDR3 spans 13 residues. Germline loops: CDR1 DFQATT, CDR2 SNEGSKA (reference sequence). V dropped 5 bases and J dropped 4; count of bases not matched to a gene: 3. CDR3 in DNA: TGCAGTGCTTCGACAGGGGGATACAATGAGCAGTTCTTC. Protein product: CSASTGGYNEQFF.

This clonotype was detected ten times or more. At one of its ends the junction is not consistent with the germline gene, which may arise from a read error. For the CDR3, the DNA is TGTGCCAGCAGCTTCTCTGGGACAGATACGCAGTATTTT. As protein: CASSFSGTDTQYF. V and J are TRBV5-1 and TRBJ2-3; D ambiguous. The CDR3 length is 13 residues. The V gene's germline CDR1 is SGHRS and CDR2 YFSETQ.

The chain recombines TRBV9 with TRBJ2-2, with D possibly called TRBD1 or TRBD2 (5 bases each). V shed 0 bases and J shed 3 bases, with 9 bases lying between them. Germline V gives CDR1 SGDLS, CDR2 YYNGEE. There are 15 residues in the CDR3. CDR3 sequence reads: CASSVEGRYTGELFF. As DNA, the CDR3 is TGTGCCAGCAGCGTAGAGGGACGGTACACCGGGGAGCTGTTTTTT.

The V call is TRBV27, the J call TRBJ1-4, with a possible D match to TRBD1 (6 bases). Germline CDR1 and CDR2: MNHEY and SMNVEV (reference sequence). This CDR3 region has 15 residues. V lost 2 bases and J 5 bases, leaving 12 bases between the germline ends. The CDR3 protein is CASSLDGTPNEKLFF. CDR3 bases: TGTGCCAGCAGTTTAGATGGGACACCAAATGAAAAACTGTTTTTT.

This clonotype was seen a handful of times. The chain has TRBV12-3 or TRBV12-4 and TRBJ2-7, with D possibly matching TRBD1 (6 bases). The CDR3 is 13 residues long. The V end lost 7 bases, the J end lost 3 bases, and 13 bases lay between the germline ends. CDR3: CASTADSIYEQYF. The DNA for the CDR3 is TGTGCCAGCACCGCGGACAGTATCTACGAGCAGTACTTC.

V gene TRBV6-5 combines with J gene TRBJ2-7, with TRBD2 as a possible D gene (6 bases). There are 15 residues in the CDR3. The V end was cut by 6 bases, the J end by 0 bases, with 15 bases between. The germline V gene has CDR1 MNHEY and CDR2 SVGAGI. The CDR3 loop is CASRRDGKTSYEQYF. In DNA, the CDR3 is TGTGCCAGCAGGCGGGACGGCAAGACCTCCTACGAGCAGTACTTC.

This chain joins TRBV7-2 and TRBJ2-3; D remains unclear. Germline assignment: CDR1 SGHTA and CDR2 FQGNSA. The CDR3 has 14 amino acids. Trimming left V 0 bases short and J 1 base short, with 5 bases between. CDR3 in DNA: TGTGCCAGCAGCTTAGCGGTCCGCACAGATACGCAGTATTTT. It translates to CASSLAVRTDTQYF.

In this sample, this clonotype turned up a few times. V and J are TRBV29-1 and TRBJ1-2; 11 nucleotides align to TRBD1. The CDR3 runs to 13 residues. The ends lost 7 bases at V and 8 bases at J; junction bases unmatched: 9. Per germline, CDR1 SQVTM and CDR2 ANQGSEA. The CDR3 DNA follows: TGCAGCGCGGACAGGGGGCGCCGTGGGGGCTACACCTTC. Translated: CSADRGRRGGYTF.

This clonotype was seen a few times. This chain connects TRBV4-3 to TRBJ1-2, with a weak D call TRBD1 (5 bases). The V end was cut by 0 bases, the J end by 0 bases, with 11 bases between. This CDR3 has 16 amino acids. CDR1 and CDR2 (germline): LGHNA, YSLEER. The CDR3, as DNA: TGCGCCAGCAGCCAAGATCGGGGCGTCGCTAACTATGGCTACACCTTC. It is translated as CASSQDRGVANYGYTF.

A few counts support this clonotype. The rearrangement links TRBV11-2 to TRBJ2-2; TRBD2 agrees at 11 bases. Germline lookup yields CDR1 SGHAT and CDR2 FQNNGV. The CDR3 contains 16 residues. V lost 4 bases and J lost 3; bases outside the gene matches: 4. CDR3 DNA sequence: TGTGCCAGCAGCTCGGAACTAGCGGGGGACACCGGGGAGCTGTTTTTT. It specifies CASSSELAGDTGELFF.

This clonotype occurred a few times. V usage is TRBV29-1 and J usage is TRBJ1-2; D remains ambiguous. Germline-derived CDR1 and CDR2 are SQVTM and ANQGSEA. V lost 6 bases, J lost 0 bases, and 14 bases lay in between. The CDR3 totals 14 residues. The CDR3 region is CSVQRDTSNYGYTF. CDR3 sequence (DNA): TGCAGCGTCCAACGAGACACATCTAACTATGGCTACACCTTC.

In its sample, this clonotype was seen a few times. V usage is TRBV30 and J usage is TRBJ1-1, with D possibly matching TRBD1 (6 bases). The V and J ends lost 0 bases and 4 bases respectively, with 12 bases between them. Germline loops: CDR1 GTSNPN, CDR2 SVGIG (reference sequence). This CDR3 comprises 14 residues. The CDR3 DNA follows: TGTGCCTGGAGTGTTTGGGGGGCGAGCACTGAAGCTTTCTTT. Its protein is CAWSVWGASTEAFF.

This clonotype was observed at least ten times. The CDR3 nucleotides are TGCAGTGCTAGAGATCTGGGGGCGTCTTCCGGCTACACCTTC. It codes for CSARDLGASSGYTF. The genes are TRBV20-1 and TRBJ1-2; TRBD1 might be the D (6 bases). This CDR3 is built from 14 residues. V was shortened by 0 bases and J by 8 bases, with 16 bases between the two germline ends. Germline V gene data show CDR1 as DFQATT and CDR2 as SNEGSKA (reference sequence).

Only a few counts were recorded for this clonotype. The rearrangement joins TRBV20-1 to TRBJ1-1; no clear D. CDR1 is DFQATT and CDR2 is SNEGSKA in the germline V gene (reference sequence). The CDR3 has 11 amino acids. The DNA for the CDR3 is TGCAGCGGCGAAATGAACACTGAAGCTTTCTTT. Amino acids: CSGEMNTEAFF.

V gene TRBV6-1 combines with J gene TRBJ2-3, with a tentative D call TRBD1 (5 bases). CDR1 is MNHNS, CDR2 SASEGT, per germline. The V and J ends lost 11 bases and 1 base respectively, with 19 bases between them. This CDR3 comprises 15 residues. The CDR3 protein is CAGGPLQGGTDTQYF. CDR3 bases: TGTGCCGGCGGTCCCCTTCAGGGCGGCACAGATACGCAGTATTTT.

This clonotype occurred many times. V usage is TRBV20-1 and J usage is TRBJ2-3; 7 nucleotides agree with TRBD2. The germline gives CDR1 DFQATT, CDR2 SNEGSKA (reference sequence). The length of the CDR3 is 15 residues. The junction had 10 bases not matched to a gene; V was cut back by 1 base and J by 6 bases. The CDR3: CSARVAGGAGDTQYF. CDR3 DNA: TGCAGTGCTAGAGTAGCGGGCGGGGCAGGGGATACGCAGTATTTT.